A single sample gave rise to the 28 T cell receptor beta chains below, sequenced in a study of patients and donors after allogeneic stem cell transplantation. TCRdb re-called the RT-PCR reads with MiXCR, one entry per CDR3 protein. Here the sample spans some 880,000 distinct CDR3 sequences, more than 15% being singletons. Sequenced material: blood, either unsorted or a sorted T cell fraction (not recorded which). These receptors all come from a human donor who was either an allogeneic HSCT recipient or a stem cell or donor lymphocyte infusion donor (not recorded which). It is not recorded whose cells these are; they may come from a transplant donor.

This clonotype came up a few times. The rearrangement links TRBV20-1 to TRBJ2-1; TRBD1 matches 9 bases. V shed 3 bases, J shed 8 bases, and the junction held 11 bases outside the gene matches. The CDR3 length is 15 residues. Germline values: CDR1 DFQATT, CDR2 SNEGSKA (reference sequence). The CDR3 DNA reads TGCAGTGCTAGTCCCTTTCGACAGGGGGGTTATGAGCAGTTCTTC. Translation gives CSASPFRQGGYEQFF.

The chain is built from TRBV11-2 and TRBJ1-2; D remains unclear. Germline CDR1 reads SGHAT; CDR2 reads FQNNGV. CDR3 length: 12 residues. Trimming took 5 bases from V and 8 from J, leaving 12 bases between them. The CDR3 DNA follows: TGTGCCAGCAGCCCTAGCCGGCCGGGCTACACCTTC. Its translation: CASSPSRPGYTF.

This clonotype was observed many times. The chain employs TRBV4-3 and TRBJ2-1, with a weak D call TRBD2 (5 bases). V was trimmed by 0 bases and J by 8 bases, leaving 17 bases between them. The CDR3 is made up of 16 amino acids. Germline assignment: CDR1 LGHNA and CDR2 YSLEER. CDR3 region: CASSQDSRHGGDEQFF. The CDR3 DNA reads TGCGCCAGCAGCCAAGACTCGCGACACGGAGGAGATGAGCAGTTCTTC.

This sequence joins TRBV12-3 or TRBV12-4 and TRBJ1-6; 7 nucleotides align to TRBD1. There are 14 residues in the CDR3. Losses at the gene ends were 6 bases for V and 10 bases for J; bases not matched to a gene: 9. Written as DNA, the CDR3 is TGTGCCAGCAGATCGGACAGGTGGAACTCACCCCTCCACTTT. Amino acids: CASRSDRWNSPLHF.

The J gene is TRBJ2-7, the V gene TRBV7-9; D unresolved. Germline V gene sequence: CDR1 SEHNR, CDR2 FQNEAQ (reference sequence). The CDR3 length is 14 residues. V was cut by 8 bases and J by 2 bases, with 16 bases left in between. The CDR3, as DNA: TGTGCCAGCGCCGGTGTCCCTCAGCCCTACGAGCAGTACTTC. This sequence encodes CASAGVPQPYEQYF.

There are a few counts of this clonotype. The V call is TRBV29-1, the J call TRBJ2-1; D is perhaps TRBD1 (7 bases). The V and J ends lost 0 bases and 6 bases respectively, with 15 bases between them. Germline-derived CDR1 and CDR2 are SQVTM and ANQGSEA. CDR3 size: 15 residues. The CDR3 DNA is TGCAGCGTTGAAGACAGGGGGGCTAAGGGCAATGAGCAGTTCTTC. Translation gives CSVEDRGAKGNEQFF.

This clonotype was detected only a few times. CDR3 residues: CSARDPKAGAKKGQYF. The CDR3 nucleotides read TGCAGTGCTAGGGACCCCAAAGCGGGGGCCAAGAAGGGGCAGTACTTC. The rearrangement links TRBV20-1 to TRBJ2-7, with TRBD2 identical over 8 bases. After removal of 3 bases from V and 9 bases from J, the junction contained 19 bases not matched to a gene. Germline loops: CDR1 DFQATT, CDR2 SNEGSKA (reference sequence). The CDR3 contains 16 residues.

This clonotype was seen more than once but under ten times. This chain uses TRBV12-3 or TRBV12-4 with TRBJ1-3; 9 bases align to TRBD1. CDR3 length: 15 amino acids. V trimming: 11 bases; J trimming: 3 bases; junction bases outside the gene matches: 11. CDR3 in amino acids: CAASTGGVSGNTIYF. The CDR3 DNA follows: TGTGCCGCGTCCACAGGGGGCGTCAGTGGAAACACCATATATTTT.

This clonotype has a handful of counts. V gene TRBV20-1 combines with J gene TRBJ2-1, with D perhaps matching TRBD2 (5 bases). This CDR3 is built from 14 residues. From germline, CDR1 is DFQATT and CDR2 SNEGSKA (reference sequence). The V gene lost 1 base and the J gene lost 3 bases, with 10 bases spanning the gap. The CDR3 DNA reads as TGCAGTGCTAGAGCCCGTGCGGGCTACAATGAGCAGTTCTTC. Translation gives CSARARAGYNEQFF.

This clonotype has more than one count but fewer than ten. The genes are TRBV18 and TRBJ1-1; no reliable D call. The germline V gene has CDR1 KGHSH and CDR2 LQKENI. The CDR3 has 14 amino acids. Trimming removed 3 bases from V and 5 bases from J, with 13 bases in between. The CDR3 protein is CASSPSTVGTEAFF. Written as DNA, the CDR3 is TGTGCCAGCTCACCCTCGACGGTCGGTACTGAAGCTTTCTTT.

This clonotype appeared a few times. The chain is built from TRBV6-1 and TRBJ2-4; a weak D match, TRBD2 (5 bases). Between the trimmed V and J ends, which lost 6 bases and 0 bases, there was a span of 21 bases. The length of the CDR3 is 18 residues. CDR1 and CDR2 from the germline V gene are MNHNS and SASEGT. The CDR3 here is CASSLGGRLSLAKNIQYF. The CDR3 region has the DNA TGTGCCAGCAGCCTCGGAGGCAGGTTGTCGCTAGCCAAAAACATTCAGTACTTC.

The CDR3 sequence is CASSLEVRTGYSYEQYF. The CDR3 DNA sequence: TGCGCCAGCAGCTTGGAGGTTCGGACAGGGTATTCCTACGAGCAGTACTTC. The gene calls are TRBV5-1 and TRBJ2-7; 8 bases align to TRBD1. The CDR3 runs to 17 residues. CDR1 is SGHRS, CDR2 YFSETQ, per germline. Unmatched junction bases numbered 9, after V lost 0 bases and J lost 1 base.

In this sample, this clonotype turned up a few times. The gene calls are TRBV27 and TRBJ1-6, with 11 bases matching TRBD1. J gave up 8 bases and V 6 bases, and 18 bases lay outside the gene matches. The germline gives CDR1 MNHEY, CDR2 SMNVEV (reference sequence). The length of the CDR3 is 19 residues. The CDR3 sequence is CASSLSGTGGPSPYSPLHF. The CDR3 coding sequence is TGTGCCAGCAGCCTCTCAGGGACAGGGGGTCCATCACCTTATTCACCCCTCCACTTT.

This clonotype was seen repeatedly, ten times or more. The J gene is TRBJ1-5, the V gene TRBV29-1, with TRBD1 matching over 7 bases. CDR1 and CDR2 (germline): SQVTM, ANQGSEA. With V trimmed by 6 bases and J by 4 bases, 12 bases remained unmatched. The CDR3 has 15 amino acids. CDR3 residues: CSVAIRQGLNQPQHF. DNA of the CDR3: TGCAGCGTAGCTATTAGACAGGGACTAAATCAGCCCCAGCATTTT.

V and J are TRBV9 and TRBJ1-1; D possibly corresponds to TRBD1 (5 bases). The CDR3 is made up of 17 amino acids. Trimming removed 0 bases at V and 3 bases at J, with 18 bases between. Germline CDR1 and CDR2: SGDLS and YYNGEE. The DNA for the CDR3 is TGTGCCAGCAGCGTAGCCCTAATGGCGGGGGGTGACACTGAAGCTTTCTTT. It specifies CASSVALMAGGDTEAFF.

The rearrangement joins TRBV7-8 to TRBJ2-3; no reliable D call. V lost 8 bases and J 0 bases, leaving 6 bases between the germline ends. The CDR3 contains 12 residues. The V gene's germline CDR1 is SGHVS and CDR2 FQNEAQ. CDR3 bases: TGTGCCAGCTTTAGAAGCACAGATACGCAGTATTTT. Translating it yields CASFRSTDTQYF.

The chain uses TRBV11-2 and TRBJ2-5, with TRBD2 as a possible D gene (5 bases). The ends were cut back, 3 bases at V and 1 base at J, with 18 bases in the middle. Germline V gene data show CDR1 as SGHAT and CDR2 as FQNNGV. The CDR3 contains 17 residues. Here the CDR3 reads CASSFPGLTGFQETQYF. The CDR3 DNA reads TGTGCCAGCAGCTTCCCTGGACTCACGGGGTTCCAAGAGACCCAGTACTTC.

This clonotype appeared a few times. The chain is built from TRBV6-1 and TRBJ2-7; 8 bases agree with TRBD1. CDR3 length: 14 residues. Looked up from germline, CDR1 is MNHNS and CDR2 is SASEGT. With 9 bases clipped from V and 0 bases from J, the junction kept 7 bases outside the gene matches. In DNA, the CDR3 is TGTGCCAGTTACTGGACAGGGTCCTCCTACGAGCAGTACTTC. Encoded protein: CASYWTGSSYEQYF.

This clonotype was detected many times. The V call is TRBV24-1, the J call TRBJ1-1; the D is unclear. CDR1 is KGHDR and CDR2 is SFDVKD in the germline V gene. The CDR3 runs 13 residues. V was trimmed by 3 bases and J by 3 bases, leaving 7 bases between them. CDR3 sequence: CATSDIRDTEAFF. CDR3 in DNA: TGTGCCACCAGTGATATCCGGGACACTGAAGCTTTCTTT.

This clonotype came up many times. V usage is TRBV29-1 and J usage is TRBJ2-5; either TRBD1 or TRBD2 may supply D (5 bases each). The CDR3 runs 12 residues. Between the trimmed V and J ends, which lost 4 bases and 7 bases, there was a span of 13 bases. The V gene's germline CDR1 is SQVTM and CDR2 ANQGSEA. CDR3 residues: CSVGGPLRTQYF. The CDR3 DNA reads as TGCAGCGTTGGGGGACCTCTGAGGACCCAGTACTTC.

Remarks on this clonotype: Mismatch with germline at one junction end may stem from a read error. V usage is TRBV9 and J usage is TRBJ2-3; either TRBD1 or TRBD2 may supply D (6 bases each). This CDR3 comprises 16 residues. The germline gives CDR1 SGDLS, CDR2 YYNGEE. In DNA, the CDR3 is TGTGCCAGCAGCCCCCAAGGGGCTTGGGGGGCAGAAACGCAGTATTTT. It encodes CASSPQGAWGAETQYF.

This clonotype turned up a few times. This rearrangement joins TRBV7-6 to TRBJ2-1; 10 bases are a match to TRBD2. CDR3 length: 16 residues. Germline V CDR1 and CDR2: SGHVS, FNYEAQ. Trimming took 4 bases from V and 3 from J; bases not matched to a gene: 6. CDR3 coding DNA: TGTGCCAGCAGCTCTCAAGCGGGAGGGGGCTACAATGAGCAGTTCTTC. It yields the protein CASSSQAGGGYNEQFF.

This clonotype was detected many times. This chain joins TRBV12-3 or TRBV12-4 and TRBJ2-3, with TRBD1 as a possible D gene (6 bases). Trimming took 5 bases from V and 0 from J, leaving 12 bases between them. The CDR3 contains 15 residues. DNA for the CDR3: TGTGCCAGCAGTCTACAGGGTACTAGCACAGATACGCAGTATTTT. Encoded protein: CASSLQGTSTDTQYF.

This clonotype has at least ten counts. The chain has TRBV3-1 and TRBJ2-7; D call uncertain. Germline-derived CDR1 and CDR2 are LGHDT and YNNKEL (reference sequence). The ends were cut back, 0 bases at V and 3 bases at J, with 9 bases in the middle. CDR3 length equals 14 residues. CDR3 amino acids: CASSQDLGSYEQYF. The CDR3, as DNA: TGTGCCAGCAGCCAAGACTTGGGAAGCTACGAGCAGTACTTC.

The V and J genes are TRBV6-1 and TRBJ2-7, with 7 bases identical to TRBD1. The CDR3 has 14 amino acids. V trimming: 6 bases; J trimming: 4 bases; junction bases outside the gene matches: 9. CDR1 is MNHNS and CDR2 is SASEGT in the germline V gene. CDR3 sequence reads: CASSQTGIRYEQYF. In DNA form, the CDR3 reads TGTGCCAGCAGCCAGACAGGGATTCGTTACGAGCAGTACTTC.

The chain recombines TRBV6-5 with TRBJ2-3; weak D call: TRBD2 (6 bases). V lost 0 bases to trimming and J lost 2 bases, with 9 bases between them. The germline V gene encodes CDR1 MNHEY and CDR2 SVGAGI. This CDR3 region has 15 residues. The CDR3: CASSYSEGSTDTQYF. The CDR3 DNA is TGTGCCAGCAGTTACTCGGAGGGCTCCACAGATACGCAGTATTTT.

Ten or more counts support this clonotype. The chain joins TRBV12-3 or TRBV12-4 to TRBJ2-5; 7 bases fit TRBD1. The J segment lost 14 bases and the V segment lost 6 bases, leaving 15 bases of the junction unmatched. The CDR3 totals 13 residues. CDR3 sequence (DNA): TGTGCCAGCAGCCTAGACCGACAGGGAGTTAGCTACTTC. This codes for CASSLDRQGVSYF.

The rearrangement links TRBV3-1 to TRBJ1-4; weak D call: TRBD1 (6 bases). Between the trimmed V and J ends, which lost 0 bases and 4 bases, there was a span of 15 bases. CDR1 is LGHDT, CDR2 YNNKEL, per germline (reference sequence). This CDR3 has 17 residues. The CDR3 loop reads CASSQDGLQGFNEKLFF. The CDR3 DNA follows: TGTGCCAGCAGCCAAGACGGCTTACAGGGATTTAATGAAAAACTGTTTTTT.